These 30 T cell receptor beta chains were all obtained from the same sample, sequenced in a study of T cells in Graves' hyperthyroidism and ophthalmopathy. RNA transcripts served as the template for amplifying TCR beta CDR3 regions. A first-round RT-PCR of the TCR CDR3 used the HTBI primer set. TCRdb re-derived calls from the multiplex PCR reads in MiXCR, one entry per CDR3 protein. The sample has about 520,000 distinct CDR3 sequences; roughly 25% are singletons. The sequenced sample was blood. Receptors were obtained from a woman in her thirties with Graves' ophthalmopathy.

This clonotype was detected only a few times. V usage is TRBV20-1 and J usage is TRBJ2-5; no definite D call. The length of the CDR3 is 16 residues. V lost 1 base and J 5 bases, leaving 20 bases between the germline ends. Germline V CDR1 and CDR2: DFQATT, SNEGSKA (reference sequence). CDR3 coding DNA: TGCAGTGCTAGAGCCCCATGGGCCGGACGTGGGGAGACCCAGTACTTC. As protein: CSARAPWAGRGETQYF.

The gene calls are TRBV3-1 and TRBJ2-2, with D tentatively TRBD1 or TRBD2 (5 bases each). In germline, CDR1 is LGHDT, CDR2 YNNKEL (reference sequence). V gave up 2 bases and J gave up 7 bases, with 26 bases separating them. This CDR3 comprises 19 residues. Here the CDR3 reads CASSQSRDVGPLGSGELFF. CDR3 DNA sequence: TGTGCCAGCAGCCAATCCAGGGATGTGGGACCTCTGGGGAGCGGGGAGCTGTTTTTT.

This sequence joins TRBV9 and TRBJ2-1, with 7 bases lining up with TRBD1. Trimming cost V 4 bases and J 7 bases; bases outside gene matches: 11. Germline V gives CDR1 SGDLS, CDR2 YYNGEE. CDR3 length: 15 amino acids. CDR3 sequence: CASSIQTGPINEQFF. Here the CDR3 DNA reads TGTGCCAGCAGCATCCAGACAGGGCCAATAAATGAGCAGTTCTTC.

There are many counts of this clonotype. The chain employs TRBV12-3 or TRBV12-4 and TRBJ1-3, with D tentatively TRBD1 (6 bases). The CDR3 extends over 15 amino acids. Trimming took 6 bases from V and 0 from J, leaving 12 bases between them. The CDR3 DNA sequence: TGTGCCAGCAGCCTTTCGGGGGCCTCTGGAAACACCATATATTTT. This codes for CASSLSGASGNTIYF.

This clonotype was seen ten or more times. The chain uses TRBV28 and TRBJ1-2, with 7 positions matching TRBD1. This CDR3 comprises 14 residues. J gave up 2 bases and V 8 bases, and 8 bases lay outside the gene matches. Germline CDR1 and CDR2: MDHEN and SYDVKM. The CDR3 DNA reads TGTGCCAGCGGATCGACAGGGTTAAACTATGGCTACACCTTC. Translating it yields CASGSTGLNYGYTF.

The chain has TRBV19 and TRBJ2-7; no definite D call. The length of the CDR3 is 13 residues. Deletions cut 3 bases from V and 1 base from J, with 7 bases between. The germline CDR1 and CDR2 sequences are LNHDA and SQIVND (reference sequence). CDR3 DNA: TGTGCCAGTAGTATGTCCAGTTCCTACGAGCAGTACTTC. Amino acid sequence: CASSMSSSYEQYF.

This clonotype occurred many times. The CDR3 DNA reads TGTGCCAGCAGTTTTGACGGGTCGAGCTCCTACGAGCAGTACTTC. Protein product: CASSFDGSSSYEQYF. V and J are TRBV12-3 or TRBV12-4 and TRBJ2-7; D is unresolved. The CDR3 is 15 amino acids. The V gene lost 3 bases and the J gene lost 0 bases, with 12 bases spanning the gap.

This chain joins TRBV29-1 and TRBJ2-5, with 13 bases aligning to TRBD2. Germline assignment: CDR1 SQVTM and CDR2 ANQGSEA. The CDR3 sequence is 13 residues long. V lost 6 bases and J lost 3; bases outside the gene matches: 1. In DNA form, the CDR3 reads TGCAGCGTGGGACTAGCGGGGAAAGAGACCCAGTACTTC. It is translated as CSVGLAGKETQYF.

This clonotype has at least ten counts. The V call is TRBV5-1, the J call TRBJ1-2; 8 bases are shared with TRBD1. V lost 4 bases to trimming and J lost 6 bases; unmatched junction nucleotides: 8. This CDR3 region has 14 residues. Germline V CDR1 and CDR2: SGHRS, YFSETQ. The CDR3, as DNA: TGCGCCAGCAGCCCCACGACAGGGGTTGATGGCTACACCTTC. The encoded protein is CASSPTTGVDGYTF. The variable domain in full, completed from reference TRBV5-1 and TRBJ1-2, reads KAGVTQTPRYLIKTRGQQVTLSCSPISGHRSVSWYQQTPGQGLQFLFEYFSETQRNKGNFPGRFSGRQFSNSRSEMNVSTLELGDSALYLCASSPTTGVDGYTFGSGTRLTVV.

The V gene is TRBV3-1, the J gene TRBJ1-3; weak D call: TRBD1 (6 bases). V was shortened by 0 bases and J by 2 bases, with 11 bases between the two germline ends. The CDR3 consists of 16 residues. The germline V gene has CDR1 LGHDT and CDR2 YNNKEL (reference sequence). Written as DNA, the CDR3 is TGTGCCAGCAGCCAAGATTGGGGGGGCACTGGAAACACCATATATTTT. Its protein is CASSQDWGGTGNTIYF.

This clonotype was observed many times. V is TRBV6-1 and J is TRBJ1-1; 7 nucleotides align to TRBD1. V lost 4 bases to trimming and J lost 4 bases; unmatched junction nucleotides: 6. Germline V gene lookup returns CDR1 MNHNS and CDR2 SASEGT. CDR3 length equals 14 residues. Here the CDR3 DNA reads TGTGCCAGCAGTGGGGGAGACAGGGCCACTGAAGCTTTCTTT. The encoded protein is CASSGGDRATEAFF.

This clonotype has at least ten counts. The rearrangement uses TRBV27 and TRBJ1-2; D is ambiguous. Germline V gene data show CDR1 as MNHEY and CDR2 as SMNVEV (reference sequence). Trimming shortened V by 0 bases and J by 4 bases, and 15 bases separated the two germline ends. CDR3 size: 16 residues. Here the CDR3 DNA reads TGTGCCAGCAGTTTATCGGGCCCGGGAGGAAGCTATGGCTACACCTTC. This sequence encodes CASSLSGPGGSYGYTF.

Ten or more counts support this clonotype. The chain uses TRBV5-1 and TRBJ2-7, with D possibly being TRBD1 or TRBD2 (5 bases each). CDR3 length equals 13 residues. Trimming removed 4 bases from V and 5 bases from J, with 13 bases in between. Per germline, CDR1 SGHRS and CDR2 YFSETQ. The CDR3 coding sequence is TGCGCCAGCAGCATCCGGGACGGTAACGAGCAGTACTTC. As protein: CASSIRDGNEQYF.

This clonotype has at least ten counts. V gene TRBV27 combines with J gene TRBJ2-5, with D perhaps matching TRBD1 or TRBD2 (7 bases each). Germline CDR1 reads MNHEY; CDR2 reads SMNVEV (reference sequence). Trimming left V 1 base short and J 5 bases short, with 11 bases between. The CDR3 has 14 amino acids. CDR3 in amino acids: CASSLYRGGETQYF. DNA for the CDR3: TGTGCCAGCAGTTTATACAGGGGAGGGGAGACCCAGTACTTC.

This chain uses TRBV4-3 with TRBJ2-4, with 7 bases matching TRBD1. CDR3 length: 16 residues. In germline, CDR1 is LGHNA, CDR2 YSLEER. J lost 0 bases, V lost 8 bases, and 10 bases had no gene match. The DNA for the CDR3 is TGCGCCAGCCCAAAGGGGGCAGCGTTAGCCAAAAACATTCAGTACTTC. Residues: CASPKGAALAKNIQYF.

This clonotype appeared once. The chain couples TRBV6-1 to TRBJ2-2; D perhaps matches TRBD1 (6 bases). The CDR3 has 16 residues. The germline V gene has CDR1 MNHNS and CDR2 SASEGT. V dropped 6 bases and J dropped 1 base, with 15 bases sitting between them. The CDR3 sequence: CASRPSGAVNTGELFF. The CDR3 DNA follows: TGTGCCAGCAGGCCCTCAGGGGCCGTGAACACCGGGGAGCTGTTTTTT.

Of note for this clonotype: At one boundary the junction diverges from the germline segment, which might be a read error. This chain uses TRBV12-3 or TRBV12-4 with TRBJ1-6; no definite D call. The CDR3 is made up of 14 amino acids. The DNA for the CDR3 is TGTGCCAGCACCGCGTGGACTGCCAATTCACCTCTCCACTTT. This sequence encodes CASTAWTANSPLHF.

The chain has TRBV6-2 or TRBV6-3 and TRBJ2-7; D may match TRBD1 or TRBD2 (5 bases each). This CDR3 region has 14 residues. Germline lookup yields CDR1 MNHEY and CDR2 SVGEGT. V dropped 1 base and J dropped 2 bases, with 9 bases sitting between them. The CDR3 region has the DNA TGTGCCAGCAGTTACTGGGACGGACCCTACGAGCAGTACTTC. Its protein is CASSYWDGPYEQYF.

Comments on this clonotype: A clone one base away is much larger, so this may be a read error. The chain has TRBV27 and TRBJ2-5; no clear D gene. V lost 6 bases to trimming and J lost 9 bases, with 23 bases between them. The germline V gene has CDR1 MNHEY and CDR2 SMNVEV (reference sequence). This CDR3 region has 15 residues. CDR3 in amino acids: CASSPTWGSVEAQYF. In DNA form, the CDR3 reads TGTGCCAGCAGCCCAACTTGGGGTAGTGTTGAGGCCCAGTACTTC.

This clonotype was picked up a small number of times. This sequence joins TRBV29-1 and TRBJ2-7, with TRBD1 matching 7 bases. This CDR3 is 14 amino acids long. After removal of 7 bases from V and 5 bases from J, the junction contained 14 bases not matched to a gene. Germline-derived CDR1 and CDR2 are SQVTM and ANQGSEA. The CDR3 DNA follows: TGCAGCGCCCTAGTACAGGGGTCTGACCACGAGCAGTACTTC. This gives the protein CSALVQGSDHEQYF.

This clonotype came up many times. The rearrangement uses TRBV6-1 and TRBJ1-5, with 9 positions matching TRBD1. Germline values: CDR1 MNHNS, CDR2 SASEGT. J was trimmed by 6 bases and V by 3 bases; bases with no gene match: 9. The CDR3 covers 16 residues. CDR3 coding DNA: TGTGCCAGCAGTGACAGGACAGGGGTCTGGTTTCAGCCCCAGCATTTT. Translated, it gives CASSDRTGVWFQPQHF.

The table lists this clonotype with a few counts. The V call is TRBV3-1, the J call TRBJ2-5; TRBD2 matches at 9 bases. V trimming: 3 bases; J trimming: 5 bases; junction bases outside the gene matches: 7. CDR1 LGHDT and CDR2 YNNKEL come from the germline V gene (reference sequence). The CDR3 totals 15 residues. The CDR3 DNA follows: TGTGCCAGCAGCCACGGGACTAGCTTAGGGGAGACCCAGTACTTC. Its protein product is CASSHGTSLGETQYF.

This chain links TRBV7-2 with TRBJ1-5; 7 bases match TRBD1. The ends lost 5 bases at V and 3 bases at J; junction bases unmatched: 7. The CDR3 is made up of 15 amino acids. From germline, CDR1 is SGHTA and CDR2 FQGNSA. The DNA for the CDR3 is TGTGCCAGCAGCGAAACAGGGGCCATCAATCAGCCCCAGCATTTT. Its translation: CASSETGAINQPQHF.

This clonotype was observed a single time. A much larger clone differs from this one at a single base, so this may be a read error. The chain carries TRBV12-3 or TRBV12-4 and TRBJ1-2; D remains ambiguous. The length of the CDR3 is 13 residues. The CDR3 DNA follows: TGTGCCAGCAGCCCACCGGGCGACTATGGCTACATCTTC. It encodes CASSPPGDYGYIF.

The chain links TRBV20-1 to TRBJ2-5; 7 nucleotides agree with TRBD2. J was trimmed by 3 bases and V by 8 bases; bases with no gene match: 6. There are 12 residues in the CDR3. The germline CDR1 and CDR2 sequences are DFQATT and SNEGSKA (reference sequence). The CDR3 DNA reads TGCAGTATAGTGGGGGGGAAAGAGACCCAGTACTTC. This gives the protein CSIVGGKETQYF.

This clonotype showed up many times. This chain connects TRBV7-2 to TRBJ2-7; the D is unclear. Trimming removed 5 bases from V and 1 base from J, with 12 bases in between. This CDR3 has 14 residues. In germline, CDR1 is SGHTA, CDR2 FQGNSA. Here the CDR3 reads CASSTPPASYEQYF. Here the CDR3 DNA reads TGTGCCAGCAGCACCCCCCCGGCTTCCTACGAGCAGTACTTC.

The rearrangement links TRBV28 to TRBJ2-2; no definite D call. Trimming left V 8 bases short and J 1 base short, with 8 bases between. This CDR3 contains 13 residues. CDR1 and CDR2 from the germline V gene are MDHEN and SYDVKM. The CDR3 coding sequence is TGTGCCAGCCTTTACAGGAACACCGGGGAGCTGTTTTTT. This codes for CASLYRNTGELFF.

This clonotype was observed a handful of times. This chain connects TRBV12-5 to TRBJ1-1; 8 positions agree with TRBD1. Germline V lookup: CDR1 LGHNT, CDR2 FRNRAP. The CDR3 has 13 amino acids. V trimming: 8 bases; J trimming: 5 bases; junction bases outside the gene matches: 7. CDR3 DNA: TGTGCTAGTCTCCCTGACAGGGGAACTGAAGCTTTCTTT. Encoded protein: CASLPDRGTEAFF.

This clonotype was observed many times. The CDR3 loop is CSVEDGENGVVPEAFF. DNA for the CDR3: TGCAGCGTTGAAGATGGCGAGAATGGGGTGGTGCCTGAAGCTTTCTTT. This rearrangement joins TRBV29-1 to TRBJ1-1; D unresolved. CDR1 and CDR2 (germline): SQVTM, ANQGSEA. This CDR3 has 16 residues. V was cut by 0 bases and J by 6 bases, with 20 bases left in between.

In its sample, this clonotype was seen a few times. This may be a read error: a much more frequent sequence differs by one nucleotide. This chain joins TRBV24-1 and TRBJ2-2; D is possibly TRBD2 (5 bases). CDR3 length: 14 amino acids. In germline, CDR1 is KGHDR, CDR2 SFDVKD. CDR3 residues: CATSAGYWSGELCF. The DNA of the CDR3 is TGTGCCACCAGTGCTGGGTACTGGTCCGGGGAGCTGTGTTTT.